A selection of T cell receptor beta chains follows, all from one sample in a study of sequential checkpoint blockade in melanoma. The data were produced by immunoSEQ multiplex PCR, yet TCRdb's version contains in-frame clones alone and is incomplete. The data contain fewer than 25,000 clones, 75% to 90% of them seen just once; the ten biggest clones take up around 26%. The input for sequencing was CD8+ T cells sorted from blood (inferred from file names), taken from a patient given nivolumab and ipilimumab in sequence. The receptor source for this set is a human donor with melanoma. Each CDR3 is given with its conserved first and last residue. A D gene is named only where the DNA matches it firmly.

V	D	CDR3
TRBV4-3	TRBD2	CASSQLGLAGGRVEQYF
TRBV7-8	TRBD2	CASSLALAGVFGELFF
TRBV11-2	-	CASSLVALGGFYNEQFF
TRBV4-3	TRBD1	CASSQDQNRGNSPLHF
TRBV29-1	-	CSVEFGGHDETQYF
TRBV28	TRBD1	CASSSTGVTGELFF
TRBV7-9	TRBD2	CASSRTSGGRLDYEQYF
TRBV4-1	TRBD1	CASSRDSENSPLHF
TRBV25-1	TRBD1	CASSEKGQVDGELFF
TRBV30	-	CAWSYREGYEQYF
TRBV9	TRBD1	CASSVGSKEGALYTGELFF
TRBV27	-	CASSWGGQGGDQPQHF
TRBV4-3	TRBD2	CASSLILAGSYEQYF
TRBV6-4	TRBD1	CASSEAQGAYNEQFF
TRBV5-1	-	CASSFSAVTYEQYF
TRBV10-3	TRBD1	CAIRRPGQGANTGELFF
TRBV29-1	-	CSVSTGEETQYF
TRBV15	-	CATSRDQGWTEAFF
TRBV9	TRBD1	CASSDLTGGDVRAFF
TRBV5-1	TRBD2	CASSLVVEGRVKNIQYF
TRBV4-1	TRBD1	CASSQDWGTGLYEQYF
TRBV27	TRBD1	CASSFRGPVYNSPLHF
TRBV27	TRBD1	CASSPGQGGTEAFF
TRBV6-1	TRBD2	CASSTPGGGSYEQYF
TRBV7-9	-	CASSPPRRGRSEQYF
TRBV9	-	CASSATRGGRERTGELFF
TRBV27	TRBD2	CASSLGTSLADTQYF
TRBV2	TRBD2	CASSRIAGVADTQYF
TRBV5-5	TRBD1	CASSPGQGEGYEQYF
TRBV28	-	CASREGLRDNNQPQHF
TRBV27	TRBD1	CASSYGTGVAGELFF
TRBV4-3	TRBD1	CASSQDGQGKYETQYF
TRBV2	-	CASREPGNSNQPQHF
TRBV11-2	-	CASSFGNRDSYEQYF
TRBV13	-	CASSARTDSYEQYF
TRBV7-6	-	CASSPGTPGDEQYF
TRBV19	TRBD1	CATQQGDTGELFF
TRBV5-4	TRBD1	CASSPGQGEGYEQYF
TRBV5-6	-	CASSLAFSQMNTEAFF
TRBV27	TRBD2	CASSRLASTDTQYF
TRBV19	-	CATVTGGNEKLFF
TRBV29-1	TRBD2	CSVSTAGGGDEQFF
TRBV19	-	CASSPRRLVGVSFF
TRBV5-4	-	CASSLDRGSNYEQYF
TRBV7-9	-	CASSYPGLPDTQYF
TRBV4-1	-	CASSQAKDSRYEQYF
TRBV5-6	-	CASSLAVTYEQYF
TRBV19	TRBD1	CASSDGQAIFDEQYF
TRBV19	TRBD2	CASMIVAGGPLEQFF
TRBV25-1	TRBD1	CASSDGTGGHEAFF
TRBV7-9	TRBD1	CASRRTGSYEQYF
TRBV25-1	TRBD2	CASSGNSGAKYEQYF
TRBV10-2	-	CAGGEGRQPQHF